Listed below are T cell receptor beta chains from one sample, sequenced in a study of identifying expanded T cells in peripheral blood. Produced via immunoSEQ multiplex PCR; TCRdb's table is partial and in-frame only. The sample contains approximately 120,000 clones, 88% of which appear only once. The source material was blood. The receptors come from a person between 18 and 75 years old in good health. Both conserved end residues are part of each CDR3. A D gene is named only where the DNA matches it firmly. The size entry is marked missing in some rows and otherwise reads once, few, many or a size class.

cdr3_nt	cdr3_aa	v_call	j_call	clone_size	d_call
TGTGCCAGCAGTGGCCGACAGGGGTACCAAGAGACCCAGTACTTC	CASSGRQGYQETQYF	TRBV25-1	TRBJ2-5	NA	TRBD1
TGTGCCAGCAGCGTAGGGGTCGGGGGGCACCAAGAGACCCAGTACTTC	CASSVGVGGHQETQYF	TRBV9	TRBJ2-5	NA	NA
TGTGCCATCAGTGCTCGGGGGACGGGTAACTATGGCTACACCTTC	CAISARGTGNYGYTF	TRBV10-3	TRBJ1-2	NA	NA
TGTGCCATACACCCCGGGGGACAGGGGGCGGCGAACACTGAAGCTTTCTTT	CAIHPGGQGAANTEAFF	TRBV10-3	TRBJ1-1	NA	TRBD1
TGTGCCAGTTACCCCCCCGGGGGCGGGGAGACCCAGTACTTC	CASYPPGGGETQYF	TRBV28	TRBJ2-5	NA	NA
TGTGCCAGCAGCACCGGACTAGCGGGAGGGGGTTACGAGCAGTACTTC	CASSTGLAGGGYEQYF	TRBV5-5	TRBJ2-7	NA	TRBD2
TGTGCCAGCACCAGGACAGCTTCCTACGAGCAGTACTTC	CASTRTASYEQYF	TRBV6-1	TRBJ2-7	NA	NA
TGTGCCAGTAGTATTAGCCAGGGGTATGAGCAGTTCTTC	CASSISQGYEQFF	TRBV19	TRBJ2-1	NA	NA
TGTGCCAGCAGTTACGATGGAGGGGCAGATACGCAGTATTTT	CASSYDGGADTQYF	TRBV6-5	TRBJ2-3	NA	NA
TGTGCCAGCAGCTTAGGGACCCTAAGCACAGATACGCAGTATTTT	CASSLGTLSTDTQYF	TRBV7-9	TRBJ2-3	NA	NA
TGTGCCAGCAGCTCATACTACGAGCAGTACTTC	CASSSYYEQYF	TRBV5-6	TRBJ2-7	once	NA
TGTGCCAGCAGGGAAGGGGTTCACGGAAACACCATATATTTT	CASREGVHGNTIYF	TRBV9	TRBJ1-3	NA	NA
TGTGCCAGCAGCTTAGACCCAGGCGGAACTAGCAATCAGCCCCAGCATTTT	CASSLDPGGTSNQPQHF	TRBV7-2	TRBJ1-5	NA	NA
TGTGCCAGCAACCTCCCGACTCTCAACTATGGCTACACCTTC	CASNLPTLNYGYTF	TRBV6-1	TRBJ1-2	NA	NA
TGTGCCAGCAGCTTTATGGGGGCGGGGACCGAAGAGACCCAGTACTTC	CASSFMGAGTEETQYF	TRBV5-8	TRBJ2-5	NA	NA
TGTGCCAGCAGCGTAGGTAGGGGCGGGCGCGAGCAGTACTTC	CASSVGRGGREQYF	TRBV9	TRBJ2-7	NA	NA